This T cell receptor beta chain was obtained from a study of T cell responses to AZD1222 COVID-19 vaccine. Libraries were prepared by immunoSEQ multiplex PCR; TCRdb keeps only in-frame clonotypes and omits some of them. Of approximately 170,000 clones in the sample, 80% to 90% are singletons; the top ten hold around 10%. The V and J ends lost 9 bases and 0 bases respectively, with 16 bases between them. Germline V gene sequence: CDR1 SGHNT, CDR2 YYREEE (reference sequence). This CDR3 has 16 amino acids. The sample in question was peripheral blood, obtained 28 days after the second AZD1222 dose. The sequence derives from an adult who received the AZD1222 COVID-19 vaccine. This sequence joins TRBV5-4 and TRBJ2-6; TRBD1 is a possible D gene (6 bases). The CDR3 loop reads CATKGVPSSGANVLTF. CDR3 sequence (DNA): TGTGCCACCAAGGGGGTCCCAAGCTCTGGGGCCAACGTCCTGACTTTC.